Below are 9 T cell receptor beta chains sequenced from a single sample in a study of blood T cell repertoires in COVID-19. Assay used: immunoSEQ multiplex PCR; TCRdb lists only in-frame clones, some missing. The sample records tens of thousands of clones, approximately 80% being singletons. The specimen sequenced was peripheral blood. These receptors were obtained from a man older than 75 with active COVID-19.

V is TRBV7-6 and J is TRBJ2-3; D is perhaps TRBD2 (7 bases). Germline CDR1 SGHVS, CDR2 FNYEAQ. The CDR3 is 17 amino acids. V was cut by 5 bases and J by 3 bases, with 21 bases left in between. CDR3 coding DNA: TGTGCCAGCAGCCGAACGGCGGTGGGGGGGACAACAGATACGCAGTATTTT. This encodes CASSRTAVGGTTDTQYF.

J is TRBJ1-2 and V is TRBV9; TRBD1 is a possible D gene (5 bases). Trimming removed 7 bases from V and 13 bases from J, with 17 bases in between. CDR3 length: 11 residues. The germline V gene encodes CDR1 SGDLS and CDR2 YYNGEE. DNA of the CDR3: TGTGCCAGCGCCTCGACAGCTCTCTCCACCTTC. Protein product: CASASTALSTF.

The gene calls are TRBV7-8 and TRBJ2-7; 7 bases align to TRBD2. CDR3 length equals 16 residues. Trimming removed 2 bases from V and 3 bases from J; junction bases left unmatched: 10. Germline V gene sequence: CDR1 SGHVS, CDR2 FQNEAQ. CDR3 coding DNA: TGTGCCAGCAGCTTATTTCTGATGCCGGGGGGCTACGAGCAGTACTTC. Translation: CASSLFLMPGGYEQYF.

V usage is TRBV3-1 (or the pseudogene TRBV3-2) and J usage is TRBJ2-7, with 12 bases aligning to TRBD2. The CDR3 loop spans 16 amino acids. CDR1 and CDR2 (germline): LGHDT, YNNKEL (reference sequence). J lost 4 bases, V lost 2 bases, and 6 bases had no gene match. The CDR3, as DNA: TGTGCCAGCAGCCAATTACTAGCGGGAGGTTCTTACGAGCAGTACTTC. It is translated as CASSQLLAGGSYEQYF.

The V and J genes are TRBV9 and TRBJ2-1; TRBD2 aligns across 10 bases. The CDR3 is 15 residues long. V was pared by 4 bases and J by 3 bases, with 4 bases of the junction left unmatched. Germline V gives CDR1 SGDLS, CDR2 YYNGEE. The chain's CDR3 is CASSPTSGDYNEQFF. Here the CDR3 DNA reads TGTGCCAGCAGCCCAACTAGCGGGGACTACAATGAGCAGTTCTTC.

V and J are TRBV19 and TRBJ2-5; TRBD1 matches 8 bases. Per the germline V gene, CDR1 is LNHDA and CDR2 is SQIVND (reference sequence). This CDR3 spans 15 amino acids. V was pared by 7 bases and J by 1 base, with 8 bases of the junction left unmatched. The DNA of the CDR3 is TGTGCCAGTACCCTGACCGGGACAGGCCAAGAGACCCAGTACTTC. Its translation is CASTLTGTGQETQYF.

This chain uses TRBV29-1 with TRBJ1-4, with D perhaps TRBD1 (6 bases). Germline V gene data show CDR1 as SQVTM and CDR2 as ANQGSEA. The CDR3 has 12 residues. V shed 6 bases and J shed 4 bases, with 9 bases lying between them. In nucleotides, the CDR3 is TGCAGCGTCCGCAGGGGTAATGAAAAACTGTTTTTT. It yields the protein CSVRRGNEKLFF.

The V call is TRBV30, the J call TRBJ1-5, with D uncertain. CDR1 and CDR2 (germline): GTSNPN, SVGIG (reference sequence). The ends were cut back, 0 bases at V and 5 bases at J, with 17 bases in the middle. This CDR3 has 16 residues. This CDR3 reads CAWSVTGTLRDQPQHF. Here the CDR3 DNA reads TGTGCCTGGAGTGTTACGGGAACGCTAAGGGATCAGCCCCAGCATTTT.

This sequence joins TRBV12-3 or TRBV12-4 and TRBJ2-1; 10 bases line up with TRBD2. The CDR3 spans 12 residues. With 2 bases clipped from V and 15 bases from J, the junction kept 4 bases outside the gene matches. CDR3 sequence: CASSLTTSGTFF. CDR3 DNA sequence: TGTGCCAGCAGTTTAACAACTAGCGGGACGTTCTTC.